The clone carrying this T cell receptor beta chain showed up many times. Its specificity is unknown. This record comes from a study of breast tumors, draining lymph nodes, adjacent tissues. This CDR3 has 15 residues. CDR1 MNHNS and CDR2 SASEGT come from the germline V gene. V lost 7 bases to trimming and J lost 0 bases, with 13 bases between them. Samples came from axillary lymph nodes draining the breast cancer. Each CDR3 protein is one row after TCRdb ran MiXCR on the multiplex PCR reads. Of about 89,000 distinct CDR3 sequences listed, 25% to 35% are singletons. Findings and limits, study-wide: Data only fit, rather than demonstrated, lymph node origin of most tumor T cells. Tumor and nontumor repertoires were significantly more similar in luminal-like than in basal-like breast cancer.

The sequence came from a female donor with breast cancer. Some clones in this sample may be carry-over from other donors' samples. This chain joins TRBV6-1 and TRBJ1-5; D remains ambiguous. Sequenced input: axillary lymph node tissue. CDR3 nucleotides: TGTGCCAGCACCAGCCCGCCCGATAGCAATCAGCCCCAGCATTTT. This translates into CASTSPPDSNQPQHF.